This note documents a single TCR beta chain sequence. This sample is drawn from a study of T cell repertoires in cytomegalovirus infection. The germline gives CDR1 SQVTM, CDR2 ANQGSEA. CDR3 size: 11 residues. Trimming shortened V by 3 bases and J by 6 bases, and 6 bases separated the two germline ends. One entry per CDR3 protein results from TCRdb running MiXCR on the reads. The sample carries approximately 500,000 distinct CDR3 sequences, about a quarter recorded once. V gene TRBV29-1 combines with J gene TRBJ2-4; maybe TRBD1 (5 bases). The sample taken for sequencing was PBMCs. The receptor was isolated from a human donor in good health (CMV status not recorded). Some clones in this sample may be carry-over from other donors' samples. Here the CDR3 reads CSVDRGNIQYF. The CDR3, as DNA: TGCAGCGTTGATAGGGGAAACATTCAGTACTTC.